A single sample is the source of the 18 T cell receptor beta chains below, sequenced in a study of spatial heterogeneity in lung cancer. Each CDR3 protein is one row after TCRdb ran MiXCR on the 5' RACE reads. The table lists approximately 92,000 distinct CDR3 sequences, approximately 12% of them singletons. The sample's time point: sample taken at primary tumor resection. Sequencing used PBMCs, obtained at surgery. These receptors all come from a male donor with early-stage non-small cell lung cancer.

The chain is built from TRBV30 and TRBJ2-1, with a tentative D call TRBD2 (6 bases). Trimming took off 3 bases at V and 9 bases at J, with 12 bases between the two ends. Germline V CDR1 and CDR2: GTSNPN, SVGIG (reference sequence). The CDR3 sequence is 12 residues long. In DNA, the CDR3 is TGTGCCTGGAGGGACTACGGGACTGAGCAGTTCTTC. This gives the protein CAWRDYGTEQFF.

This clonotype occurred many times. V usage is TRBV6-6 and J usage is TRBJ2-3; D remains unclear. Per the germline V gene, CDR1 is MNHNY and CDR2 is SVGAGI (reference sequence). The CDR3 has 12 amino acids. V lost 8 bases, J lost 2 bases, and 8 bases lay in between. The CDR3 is CASGAYTDTQYF. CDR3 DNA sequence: TGTGCCAGCGGCGCCTACACAGATACGCAGTATTTT.

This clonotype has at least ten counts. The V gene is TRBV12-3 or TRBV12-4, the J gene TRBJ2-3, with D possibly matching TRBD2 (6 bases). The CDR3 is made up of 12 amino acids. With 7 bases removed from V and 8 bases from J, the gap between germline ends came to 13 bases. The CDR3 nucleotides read TGTGCCAGCAATACACTAGCCGGTACGCAGTATTTT. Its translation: CASNTLAGTQYF.

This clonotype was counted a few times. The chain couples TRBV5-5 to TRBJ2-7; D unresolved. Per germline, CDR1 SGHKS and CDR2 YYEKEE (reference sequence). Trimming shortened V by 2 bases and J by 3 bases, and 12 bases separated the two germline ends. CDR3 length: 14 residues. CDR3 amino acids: CASSFRDNHYEQYF. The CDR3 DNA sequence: TGTGCCAGCAGCTTTCGTGACAACCACTACGAGCAGTACTTC.

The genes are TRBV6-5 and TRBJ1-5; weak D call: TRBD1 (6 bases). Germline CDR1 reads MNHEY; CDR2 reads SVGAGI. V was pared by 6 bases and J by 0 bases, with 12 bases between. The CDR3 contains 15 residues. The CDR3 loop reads CASRATGSSNQPQHF. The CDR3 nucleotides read TGTGCCAGCAGAGCCACAGGGAGTAGCAATCAGCCCCAGCATTTT.

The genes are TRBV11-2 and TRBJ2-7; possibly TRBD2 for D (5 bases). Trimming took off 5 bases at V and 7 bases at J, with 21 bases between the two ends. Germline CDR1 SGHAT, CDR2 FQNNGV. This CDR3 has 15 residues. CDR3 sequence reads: CASSPVGGLLWEQYF. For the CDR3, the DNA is TGTGCCAGCAGCCCAGTTGGTGGACTCCTATGGGAGCAGTACTTC. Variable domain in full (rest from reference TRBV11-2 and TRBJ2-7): EAGVAQSPRYKIIEKRQSVAFWCNPISGHATLYWYQQILGQGPKLLIQFQNNGVVDDSQLPKDRFSAERLKGVDSTLKIQPAKLEDSAVYLCASSPVGGLLWEQYFGPGTRLTVT.

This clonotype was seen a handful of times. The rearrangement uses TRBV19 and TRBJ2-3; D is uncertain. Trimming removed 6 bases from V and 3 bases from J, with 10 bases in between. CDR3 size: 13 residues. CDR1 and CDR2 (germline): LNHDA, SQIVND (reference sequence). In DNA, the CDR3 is TGTGCCAGTAGAATCATGGGGACAGATACGCAGTATTTT. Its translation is CASRIMGTDTQYF.

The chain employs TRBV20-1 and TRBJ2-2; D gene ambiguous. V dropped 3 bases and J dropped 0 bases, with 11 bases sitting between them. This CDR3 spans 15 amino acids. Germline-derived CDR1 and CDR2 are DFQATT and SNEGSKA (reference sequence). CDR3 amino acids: CSASRSTPNTGELFF. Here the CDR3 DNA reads TGCAGTGCTAGTCGGTCTACCCCGAACACCGGGGAGCTGTTTTTT.

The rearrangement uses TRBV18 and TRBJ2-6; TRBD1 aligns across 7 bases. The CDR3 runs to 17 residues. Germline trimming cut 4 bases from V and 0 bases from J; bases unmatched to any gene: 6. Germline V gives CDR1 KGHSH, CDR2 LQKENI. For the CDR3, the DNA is TGTGCCAGCTCACTACCGGGACAGTTCTCTGGGGCCAACGTCCTGACTTTC. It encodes CASSLPGQFSGANVLTF.

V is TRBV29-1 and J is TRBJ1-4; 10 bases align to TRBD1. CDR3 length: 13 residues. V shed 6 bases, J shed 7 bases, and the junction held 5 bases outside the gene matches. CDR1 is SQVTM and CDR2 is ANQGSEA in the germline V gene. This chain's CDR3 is CSVAGTGAEKLFF. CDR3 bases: TGCAGCGTCGCCGGGACAGGGGCTGAAAAACTGTTTTTT.

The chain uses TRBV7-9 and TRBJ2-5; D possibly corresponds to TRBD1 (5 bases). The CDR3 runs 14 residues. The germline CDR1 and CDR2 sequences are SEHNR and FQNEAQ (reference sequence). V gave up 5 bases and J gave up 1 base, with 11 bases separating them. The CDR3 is CASSQDTLQETQYF. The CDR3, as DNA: TGTGCCAGCAGCCAGGACACTCTCCAAGAGACCCAGTACTTC.

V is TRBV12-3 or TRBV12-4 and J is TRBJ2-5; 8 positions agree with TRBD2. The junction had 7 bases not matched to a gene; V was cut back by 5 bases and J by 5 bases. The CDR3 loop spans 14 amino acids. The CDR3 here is CASSPGTSKETQYF. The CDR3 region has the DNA TGTGCCAGCAGTCCCGGGACTAGTAAGGAGACCCAGTACTTC.

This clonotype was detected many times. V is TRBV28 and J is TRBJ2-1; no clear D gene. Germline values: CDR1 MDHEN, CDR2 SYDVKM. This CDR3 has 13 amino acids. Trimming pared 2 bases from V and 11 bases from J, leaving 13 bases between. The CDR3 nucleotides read TGTGCCAGCAGTTTAGAACCAGTTGCAAAGCAGTTCTTC. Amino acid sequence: CASSLEPVAKQFF.

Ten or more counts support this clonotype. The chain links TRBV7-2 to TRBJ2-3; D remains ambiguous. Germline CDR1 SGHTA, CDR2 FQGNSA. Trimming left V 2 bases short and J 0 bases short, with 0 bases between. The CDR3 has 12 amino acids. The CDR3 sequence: CASSLSTDTQYF. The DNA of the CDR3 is TGTGCCAGCAGCTTAAGCACAGATACGCAGTATTTT.

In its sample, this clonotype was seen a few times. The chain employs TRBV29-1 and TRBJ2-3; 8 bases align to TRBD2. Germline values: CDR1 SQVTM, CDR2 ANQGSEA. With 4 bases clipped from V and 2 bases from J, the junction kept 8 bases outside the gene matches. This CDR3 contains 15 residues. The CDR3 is CSVGRAGGFTDTQYF. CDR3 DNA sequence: TGCAGCGTTGGCAGGGCGGGAGGATTCACAGATACGCAGTATTTT.

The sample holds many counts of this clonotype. This CDR3 reads CATSPGWQETQYF. The CDR3 coding sequence is TGTGCCACCTCTCCCGGTTGGCAAGAGACCCAGTACTTC. The J gene is TRBJ2-5, the V gene TRBV6-5; the D is unclear. Germline V CDR1 and CDR2: MNHEY, SVGAGI. The V end was cut by 10 bases, the J end by 2 bases, with 14 bases between. CDR3 length: 13 amino acids.

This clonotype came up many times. The CDR3, as DNA: TGCGCCAGCAGCTCCGGGACACTGGACGCAGATACGCAGTATTTT. Translation: CASSSGTLDADTQYF. This rearrangement joins TRBV5-1 to TRBJ2-3, with D possibly matching TRBD1 (6 bases). Looked up from germline, CDR1 is SGHRS and CDR2 is YFSETQ. This CDR3 contains 15 residues. Between the trimmed V and J ends, which lost 3 bases and 4 bases, there was a span of 15 bases.

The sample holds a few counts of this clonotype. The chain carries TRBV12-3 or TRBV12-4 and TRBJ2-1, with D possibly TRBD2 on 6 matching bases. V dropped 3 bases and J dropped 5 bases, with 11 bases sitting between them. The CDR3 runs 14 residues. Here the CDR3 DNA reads TGTGCCAGCAGTTTTTGGCGGGAAGACAATGAGCAGTTCTTC. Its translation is CASSFWREDNEQFF.